What follows describes a single T cell receptor beta chain. The data were produced by immunoSEQ multiplex PCR, yet TCRdb's version contains in-frame clones alone and is incomplete. Here the sample spans 100,000 to 120,000 clones, roughly 92% being singletons. This sample is drawn from a study of T cell responses to AZD1222 COVID-19 vaccine. Germline CDR1 reads MDHEN; CDR2 reads SYDVKM. V was clipped by 2 bases and J by 1 base, with 8 bases between them. This CDR3 has 14 amino acids. The origin of this receptor is an adult in good health. This chain links TRBV28 with TRBJ1-1; D gene ambiguous. The source was peripheral blood, collected on day 0 of AZD1222 vaccination. CDR3 sequence: CASSLPSENTEAFF. CDR3 DNA: TGTGCCAGCAGTTTACCGTCCGAGAACACTGAAGCTTTCTTT.